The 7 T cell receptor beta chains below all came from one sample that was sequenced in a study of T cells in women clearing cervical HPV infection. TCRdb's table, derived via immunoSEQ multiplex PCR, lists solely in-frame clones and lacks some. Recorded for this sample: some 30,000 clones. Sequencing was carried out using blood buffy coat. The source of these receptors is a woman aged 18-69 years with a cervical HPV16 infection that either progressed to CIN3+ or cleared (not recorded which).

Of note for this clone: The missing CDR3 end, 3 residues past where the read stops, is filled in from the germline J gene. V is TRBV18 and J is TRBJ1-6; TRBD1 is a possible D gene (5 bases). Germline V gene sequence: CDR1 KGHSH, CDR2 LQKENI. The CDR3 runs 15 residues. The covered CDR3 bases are TGTGCCAGCTCACCAAGCACAGGATTTAGTGCGGCC. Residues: CASSPSTGFSAA. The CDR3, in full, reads CASSPSTGFSAALHF.

CDR3 residues: CASSPSAGGVETQYF. CDR3 DNA, as far as it was read: TGTGCCAGCAGCCCCTCGGCCGGGGGGGTAGAGACC. V gene TRBV7-3 combines with J gene TRBJ2-5, with 8 bases identical to TRBD2. The read terminates 3 residues ahead of where the CDR3 ends, so the germline J gene completes it. CDR3 length: 15 amino acids. The trim removed 5 bases at V and 4 bases at J, leaving 9 bases unmatched. Germline CDR1 reads SGHTA; CDR2 reads FQGTGA.

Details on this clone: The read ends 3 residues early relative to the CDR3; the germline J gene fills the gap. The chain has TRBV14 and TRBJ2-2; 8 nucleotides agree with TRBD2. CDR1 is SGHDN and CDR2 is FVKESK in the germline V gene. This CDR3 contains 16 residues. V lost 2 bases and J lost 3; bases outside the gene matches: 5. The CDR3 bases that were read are TGTGCCAGCAGCCAAAGCCTAGCGGGCGACACCGGGGAG. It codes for CASSQSLAGDTGE. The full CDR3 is CASSQSLAGDTGELFF.

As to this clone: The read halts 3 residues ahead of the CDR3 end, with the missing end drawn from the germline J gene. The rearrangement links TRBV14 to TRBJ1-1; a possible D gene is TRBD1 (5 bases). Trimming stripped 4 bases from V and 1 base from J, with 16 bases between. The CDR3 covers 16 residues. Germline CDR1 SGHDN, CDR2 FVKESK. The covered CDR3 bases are TGTGCCAGCAGCCCAAGAAGACCGCAGGGGAACACTGAA. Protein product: CASSPRRPQGNTE. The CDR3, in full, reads CASSPRRPQGNTEAFF.

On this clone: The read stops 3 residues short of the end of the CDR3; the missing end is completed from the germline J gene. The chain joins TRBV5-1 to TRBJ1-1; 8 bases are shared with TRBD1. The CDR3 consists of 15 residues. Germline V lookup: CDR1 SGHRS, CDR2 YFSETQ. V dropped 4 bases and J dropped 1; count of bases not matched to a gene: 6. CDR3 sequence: CASSRLGTGNTEAFF. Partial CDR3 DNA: TGCGCCAGCAGCCGATTGGGGACAGGGAACACTGAA.

The CDR3 DNA, read in part, is TGTGCCGTCTCCCCCGGGACAGGGGGCCCGGATAGCAATCAGCCC. Amino acids: CAVSPGTGGPDSNQP. The entire CDR3 protein reads CAVSPGTGGPDSNQPQHF. The chain is built from TRBV30 and TRBJ1-5; 12 bases match TRBD1. The missing CDR3 end, 3 residues past where the read stops, is filled in from the germline J gene. The germline V gene has CDR1 GTSNPN and CDR2 SVGIG (reference sequence). V shed 8 bases and J 0 bases; nucleotides not matched to a gene: 14. The CDR3 has 18 amino acids. The whole variable domain, remainder taken from reference TRBV30 and TRBJ1-5, is SQTIHQWPATLVQPVGSPLSLECTVEGTSNPNLYWYRQAAGRGLQLLFYSVGIGQISSEVPQNLSASRPQDRQFILSSKKLLLSDSGFYLCAVSPGTGGPDSNQPQHFGDGTRLSIL.

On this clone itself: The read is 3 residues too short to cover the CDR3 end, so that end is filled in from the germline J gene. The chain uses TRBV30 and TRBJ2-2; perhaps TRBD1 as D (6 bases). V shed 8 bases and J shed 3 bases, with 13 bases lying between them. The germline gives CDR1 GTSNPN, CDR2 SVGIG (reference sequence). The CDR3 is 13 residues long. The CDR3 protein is CATRDTYTGELFF. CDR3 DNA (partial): TGTGCCACCCGGGACACTTACACCGGGGAG.